This T cell receptor (beta chain) was captured in a study of Graves' ophthalmopathy and Graves' hyperthyroidism. V was clipped by 6 bases and J by 5 bases; unmatched bases: 5. Germline values: CDR1 SGHVS, CDR2 FQNEAQ. The CDR3 runs 13 residues. CDR3 regions of TCR beta were amplified from RNA transcripts. The first-round RT-PCR employed HTBI primers together with the Qiagen OneStep RT-PCR kit. A multiplex PCR was then performed as the second round. In TCRdb, the multiplex PCR reads were re-called with MiXCR into one record per CDR3 protein. The sample lists 650,000 to 900,000 distinct CDR3 sequences; roughly 40% were seen once. A word on this clonotype: Its antigen remains unknown.

All donors with ophthalmopathy were recorded as having moderate-to-severe activity, CAS ≥3, NOSPECS ≥4 and a duration under 3 months. A volume of approximately 10 ml of fresh peripheral blood supplied the PBMCs. General observations from the study: Using 13 signatures, a model distinguished ophthalmopathy from stable hyperthyroidism, reaching around 85% sensitivity and around 81% specificity. As the model predicted ophthalmopathy progression, it achieved a sensitivity of 70% to 71% and a specificity of 72% to 80%.

Sequencing input: peripheral blood. The chain uses TRBV7-8 and TRBJ1-1; 8 bases line up with TRBD1. This clonotype originated in an adult man with Graves' ophthalmopathy. The CDR3 loop reads CASRRTGKTEAFF. CDR3 bases: TGTGCCAGCAGGCGGACAGGGAAGACTGAAGCTTTCTTT.